The T cell receptor (beta chain) under discussion was sequenced for a study of shared clonotypes between healthy human individuals. General observations from the study: Of the naive CD4 clonotypes, approximately 5% were shared across a few donors. Relative to clonotypes present in all four donors, those not shared had lower generation probabilities.

Trimming shortened V by 0 bases and J by 4 bases, and 15 bases separated the two germline ends. CDR3 length: 16 amino acids. CDR1 SGHDN and CDR2 FVKESK come from the germline V gene. The naive CD8 subset, CD45RO-negative cells positively selected for CCR7, excluded terminally differentiated effector memory CD45RA+ cells. Here immunoSEQ multiplex PCR was the method, and the copy in TCRdb shows in-frame clones only, minus some. The repertoire has approximately 600,000 clones, about 95% of them found once; the top ten carry around 0.11%. Worth noting for this clone: What it recognizes is unknown.

The clonotype originates from a woman younger than 45 in good health. The chain recombines TRBV14 with TRBJ1-1; no definite D call. Sequencing used naive CD8+ T cells sorted from blood. The DNA for the CDR3 is TGTGCCAGCAGCCAAGAGACCCCGGCTTGGAGCACTGAAGCTTTCTTT. It specifies CASSQETPAWSTEAFF.